The next 17 T cell receptor beta chains were all read from a single sample in a study of blood T cells in healthy people across ages. Through a sample-barcoded 5' primer and a J-beta primer mix, a second PCR was run for roughly 6 to 11 cycles. TCRdb ran MiXCR on the 5' RACE reads and lists one entry per CDR3 protein. This table has under 2 million distinct CDR3 sequences, roughly a third appearing once. Input material: blood. These receptors were taken from a woman aged 25 to 45 in good health.

V and J are TRBV20-1 and TRBJ2-3; 10 bases are a match to TRBD2. The CDR3 length is 15 residues. Germline lookup yields CDR1 DFQATT and CDR2 SNEGSKA (reference sequence). The junction had 13 bases not matched to a gene; V was cut back by 3 bases and J by 10 bases. CDR3 sequence: CSASWASGRAIAQYF. The CDR3 bases are TGCAGTGCTAGCTGGGCTAGCGGGAGAGCTATAGCGCAGTATTTT.

This clonotype was seen ten or more times. The CDR3 spells CSVEDRTETNYGYTF. CDR3 sequence (DNA): TGCAGCGTTGAAGATAGGACCGAAACTAACTATGGCTACACCTTC. This rearrangement joins TRBV29-1 to TRBJ1-2; D remains unclear. V was cut by 0 bases and J by 0 bases, with 11 bases left in between. Per the germline V gene, CDR1 is SQVTM and CDR2 is ANQGSEA. The CDR3 spans 15 residues.

This clonotype was picked up a small number of times. The gene calls are TRBV5-1 and TRBJ2-1; 8 bases are shared with TRBD1. The CDR3 has 15 amino acids. Germline V gene data show CDR1 as SGHRS and CDR2 as YFSETQ. V lost 4 bases and J lost 3; bases outside the gene matches: 6. In nucleotides, the CDR3 is TGCGCCAGCAGCACTGACAGGGGTATCTACAATGAGCAGTTCTTC. Amino acid sequence: CASSTDRGIYNEQFF.

This clonotype has more than one count but fewer than ten. The V gene is TRBV7-3, the J gene TRBJ2-7; no firm D call. The end of the DNA is better explained by TRBJ2-5, so the J call may be wrong. Germline CDR1 is SGHTA and CDR2 is FQGTGA. This CDR3 is 13 amino acids long. Here the CDR3 DNA reads TGTGCCAGCAGCAAGCCCTCCGGAGAGACCCAGTACTTC. It codes for CASSKPSGETQYF.

The count of this clonotype is one. The V and J genes are TRBV20-1 and TRBJ1-1; D unclear. Trimming removed 6 bases at V and 4 bases at J, with 18 bases between. The germline V gene encodes CDR1 DFQATT and CDR2 SNEGSKA (reference sequence). This CDR3 region has 14 residues. The CDR3: CSASFGSAGTEAFF. CDR3 DNA sequence: TGCAGTGCGTCGTTCGGATCCGCGGGCACTGAAGCTTTCTTT.

In this sample, this clonotype turned up many times. The genes are TRBV5-1 and TRBJ2-7; the D gene is possibly TRBD1 (6 bases). V was cut by 0 bases and J by 7 bases, with 17 bases left in between. The germline V gene has CDR1 SGHRS and CDR2 YFSETQ. This CDR3 has 15 amino acids. The CDR3: CASSLAAGTSREQYF. CDR3 DNA sequence: TGCGCCAGCAGCTTGGCAGCCGGGACATCGAGAGAGCAGTACTTC.

This clonotype was observed many times. The chain recombines TRBV4-1 with TRBJ1-2; D remains ambiguous. The V gene's germline CDR1 is MGHRA and CDR2 YSYEKL. The CDR3 sequence is 13 residues long. Trimming left V 0 bases short and J 7 bases short, with 9 bases between. As DNA, the CDR3 is TGCGCCAGCAGCCAAGACAGTGTGGGTGGCTACACCTTC. Its translation: CASSQDSVGGYTF.

The chain has TRBV29-1 and TRBJ1-2; D unresolved. Trimming stripped 6 bases from V and 0 bases from J, with 11 bases between. Germline V gene sequence: CDR1 SQVTM, CDR2 ANQGSEA. The CDR3 is made up of 13 amino acids. In DNA, the CDR3 is TGCAGCGTCCAGGACGGAGCTAACTATGGCTACACCTTC. The encoded protein is CSVQDGANYGYTF.

This clonotype was recorded many times. The rearrangement uses TRBV7-2 and TRBJ2-1, with unresolved D. Germline-derived CDR1 and CDR2 are SGHTA and FQGNSA. This CDR3 spans 14 amino acids. Trimming removed 6 bases at V and 8 bases at J, with 17 bases between. CDR3 sequence (DNA): TGTGCCAGCAGGTCTCGGGCCAATCCCCATGAGCAGTTCTTC. Its translation: CASRSRANPHEQFF. Variable domain in full (rest from reference TRBV7-2 and TRBJ2-1): GAGVSQSPSNKVTEKGKDVELRCDPISGHTALYWYRQSLGQGLEFLIYFQGNSAPDKSGLPSDRFSAERTGGSVSTLTIQRTQQEDSAVYLCASRSRANPHEQFFGPGTRLTVL.

The rearrangement joins TRBV5-1 to TRBJ2-3; D might be TRBD2 (5 bases). Germline CDR1 reads SGHRS; CDR2 reads YFSETQ. There are 15 residues in the CDR3. The V gene lost 6 bases and the J gene lost 1 base, with 15 bases spanning the gap. The CDR3 nucleotides are TGCGCCAGCACCTTCTCTGGAGGTCGCACAGATACGCAGTATTTT. Protein: CASTFSGGRTDTQYF.

The chain carries TRBV5-5 and TRBJ2-7; D is possibly TRBD1 or TRBD2 (5 bases each). CDR3 length: 15 amino acids. Per germline, CDR1 SGHKS and CDR2 YYEKEE (reference sequence). The ends were cut back, 2 bases at V and 2 bases at J, with 14 bases in the middle. CDR3 amino acids: CASSLAGTDAYEQYF. CDR3 DNA sequence: TGTGCCAGCAGCTTAGCCGGGACGGATGCCTACGAGCAGTACTTC. The full variable domain, in which reference TRBV5-5 and TRBJ2-7 provide the parts outside the CDR3, is DAGVTQSPTHLIKTRGQQVTLRCSPISGHKSVSWYQQVLGQGPQFIFQYYEKEERGRGNFPDRFSARQFPNYSSELNVNALLLGDSALYLCASSLAGTDAYEQYFGPGTRLTVT.

The J gene is TRBJ2-7, the V gene TRBV10-3; D remains unclear. Germline assignment: CDR1 ENHRY and CDR2 SYGVKD. V was cut by 2 bases and J by 2 bases, with 10 bases left in between. The CDR3 covers 14 residues. The CDR3 bases are TGTGCCATCAGTGAGCGTTATACCACCTACGAGCAGTACTTC. Translation: CAISERYTTYEQYF.

Of note for this clonotype: Since a much larger clone is just one base distant, this may be a read error. This chain's CDR3 is CSASRDVDNEQFF. The CDR3 DNA is TGCAGTGCAAGCCGGGACGTCGACAATGAGCAGTTCTTC. The chain has TRBV20-1 and TRBJ2-1; D tentatively reads TRBD1 or TRBD2 (5 bases each). In germline, CDR1 is DFQATT, CDR2 SNEGSKA (reference sequence). CDR3 length equals 13 residues. Deletions cut 6 bases from V and 5 bases from J, with 14 bases between.

This clonotype has more than one count but fewer than ten. The chain has TRBV20-1 and TRBJ2-3; D gene uncertain. The CDR3 contains 14 residues. Germline V gives CDR1 DFQATT, CDR2 SNEGSKA (reference sequence). The V gene lost 3 bases and the J gene lost 0 bases, with 10 bases spanning the gap. CDR3 protein: CSASARLSTDTQYF. For the CDR3, the DNA is TGCAGTGCTAGCGCCCGACTTAGCACAGATACGCAGTATTTT.

This clonotype was detected a few times. V gene TRBV3-1 combines with J gene TRBJ2-3, with 9 positions matching TRBD2. The CDR3 contains 16 residues. J gave up 0 bases and V 4 bases, and 5 bases lay outside the gene matches. Germline assignment: CDR1 LGHDT and CDR2 YNNKEL (reference sequence). In DNA, the CDR3 is TGTGCCAGCAGCCCTATAAGCGGGGGGAGCACAGATACGCAGTATTTT. Amino acid sequence: CASSPISGGSTDTQYF.

The gene calls are TRBV4-3 and TRBJ2-7, with D possibly being TRBD2 (7 bases). Trimming shortened V by 0 bases and J by 0 bases, and 21 bases separated the two germline ends. The CDR3 consists of 19 residues. Germline assignment: CDR1 LGHNA and CDR2 YSLEER. CDR3: CASSQEGGSGQRLSYEQYF. In DNA form, the CDR3 reads TGCGCCAGCAGCCAAGAGGGGGGGAGTGGACAGCGTCTCTCCTACGAGCAGTACTTC.

This chain uses TRBV29-1 with TRBJ2-3; the match to TRBD2 covers 10 bases. V trimming: 4 bases; J trimming: 3 bases; junction bases outside the gene matches: 10. This CDR3 contains 16 residues. CDR1 and CDR2 from the germline V gene are SQVTM and ANQGSEA. The CDR3 coding sequence is TGCAGCGTTGTTCGAGTAGCGGGAGGAAATACAGATACGCAGTATTTT. This encodes CSVVRVAGGNTDTQYF.